This is a list of T cell receptor beta chains from one sample in a study of response to subunit inactivated influenza vaccine. TCRdb passed the RT-PCR reads through MiXCR, listing each CDR3 protein once. The sample consists of under 500,000 distinct CDR3 sequences, approximately 11% of them appearing once. The sequenced sample was PBMCs from blood, obtained roughly 48 days after vaccination. These receptors all come from a man over 45 who received an inactivated influenza vaccine. Both conserved end residues are part of each CDR3. The order of the fields is CDR3 length, D gene, J gene, V gene, clone size, CDR3 protein, CDR3 DNA. The D gene is left open where the match is weak. Size is omitted from some rows. Given values are once, few, many or a class for expanded clones.

16 TRBD1 TRBJ1-4 TRBV3-1 few CASSQGRGQGNEKLFF TGTGCCAGCAGCCAAGGCCGCGGACAGGGGAATGAAAAACTGTTTTTT
17 . TRBJ2-2 TRBV10-3 . CAISARFGQGTAGELFF TGTGCCATCAGTGCGAGGTTTGGTCAGGGGACGGCCGGGGAGCTGTTTTTT
16 TRBD2 TRBJ2-5 TRBV7-8 few CASSPSAGGWGETQYF TGTGCCAGCAGCCCCTCCGCGGGGGGCTGGGGAGAGACCCAGTACTTC
16 . TRBJ2-2 TRBV10-3 many CAISVGGGISVRELFF TGTGCCATCAGTGTCGGGGGCGGAATCTCCGTCCGGGAGCTGTTTTTT
16 TRBD1 TRBJ2-1 TRBV12-3/TRBV12-4 many CASSSMGRGPEGEQFF TGTGCCAGCAGTTCAATGGGCAGGGGGCCGGAGGGTGAGCAGTTCTTC
17 . TRBJ2-6 TRBV4-2 . CASSQDLRSSGANVLTF TGTGCCAGCAGCCAAGACTTGAGGAGCTCTGGGGCCAACGTCCTGACTTTC
13 . TRBJ2-1 TRBV10-3 many CAIRTDSYNEQFF TGTGCCATCAGGACGGACTCCTACAATGAGCAGTTCTTC
15 TRBD1 TRBJ2-7 TRBV5-1 many CASSLGQGAAYEQYF TGCGCCAGCAGCTTGGGACAGGGGGCCGCCTACGAGCAGTACTTC
14 . TRBJ1-1 TRBV12-3/TRBV12-4 few CASSFVISSSEAFF TGTGCCAGCAGTTTTGTCATTTCATCCTCTGAAGCTTTCTTT
14 TRBD2 TRBJ2-1 TRBV10-3 few CAISGTSRDNEQFF TGTGCCATCAGTGGGACTAGCCGTGACAATGAGCAGTTCTTC
14 . TRBJ2-7 TRBV6-5 few CASSYAGSSYEQYF TGTGCCAGCAGTTATGCGGGTTCCTCCTACGAGCAGTACTTC
13 TRBD2 TRBJ2-5 TRBV5-1 few CASSRTSGETQYF TGCGCCAGCAGCCGAACTAGCGGAGAGACCCAGTACTTC
13 . TRBJ1-2 TRBV20-1 . CSASRGSDYGYTF TGCAGTGCTAGTCGGGGATCCGACTATGGCTACACCTTC
15 . TRBJ2-2 TRBV5-1 . CASSTGGQNTGELFF TGCGCCAGCAGCACGGGGGGACAGAACACCGGGGAGCTGTTTTTT